This T cell receptor (beta chain) was recorded in a study of T cell repertoires in cytomegalovirus infection. Background on the study: TCR beta signatures that were public indicated CMV infection and matching HLA type. The study's findings and limits: Predominance within the ex vivo response was attributable to HLA-C-restricted CMV-specific TCR beta clonotypes.

Trimming cost V 5 bases and J 0 bases, with 8 bases left between them. The germline V gene encodes CDR1 MNHNS and CDR2 SASEGT. The CDR3 is made up of 14 amino acids. TCRdb fed the reads into MiXCR, producing one record per CDR3 protein. The repertoire holds hundreds of thousands of distinct CDR3 sequences, with more than 8% as singletons. This clonotype has just a few counts. Antigen specificity is unknown. The rearrangement joins TRBV6-1 to TRBJ1-3, with no clear D. The TCR was taken from a human donor in good health (CMV status not recorded). Some clones in this sample may be carry-over from other donors' samples. The sequencing sample was made of PBMCs. CDR3 nucleotides: TGTGCCAGCAGTATTCAAGACTCTGGAAACACCATATATTTT. Its protein product is CASSIQDSGNTIYF.